Listed below are T cell receptor beta chains from one sample, sequenced in a study of vaccination effects on CD4 cells after COVID-19. No antigen has been identified for these receptors. Repertoires were generated with immunoSEQ multiplex PCR, while TCRdb's copy carries only in-frame clones and drops some. The table has some 15,000 clones, about 78% seen once. Source: CD4+ T cells from PBMCs cultured with SARS-CoV-2 spike peptides, taken after COVID-19 vaccination. Every receptor here comes from a human donor who had a prior SARS-CoV-2 infection. CDR3s include the opening cysteine and the closing phenylalanine or tryptophan. The D gene is left open where the match is weak. Clone size is given for some rows only: seen once, a few or many times, or a class if the clone is expanded.

>NA|14|NA|TRBV9|TRBJ1-3
TGTGCCAGCAGCGCCAGGGGACCTGGAAACACCATATATTTT
CASSARGPGNTIYF
>NA|15|NA|TRBV4-3|TRBJ2-1
TGCGCCAGCAGCCAAGATTACAGCTCCTACAATGAGCAGTTCTTC
CASSQDYSSYNEQFF
>NA|14|NA|TRBV6-5|TRBJ2-5
TGTGCCAGCCGTCTCTGGGGGAGCCAAGAGACCCAGTACTTC
CASRLWGSQETQYF
>NA|15|TRBD2|TRBV2|TRBJ2-1
TGTGCCAGCAGTGCCGGACTAGCAGGCGAAGGTGAGCAGTTCTTC
CASSAGLAGEGEQFF
>NA|15|TRBD2|TRBV5-6|TRBJ2-7
TGTGCCAGCAGCTTGGAGGGACTAAGCTCCTACGAGCAGTACTTC
CASSLEGLSSYEQYF
>few|16|TRBD2|TRBV27|TRBJ2-5
TGTGCCAGCAGTTTATATCCGGCTAGCGGGGCCAAATCCCAGTACTTC
CASSLYPASGAKSQYF
>NA|14|TRBD1|TRBV7-8|TRBJ1-4
TGTGCCAGCAGCTTCCTCCGGGACAGAGAAAAACTGTTTTTT
CASSFLRDREKLFF
>NA|15|TRBD2|TRBV5-4|TRBJ2-1
TGTGCCAGCAGCAGCGGGGGGGCGGCGTACAATGAGCAGTTCTTC
CASSSGGAAYNEQFF
>NA|16|NA|TRBV5-4|TRBJ2-4
TGTGCCAGCAGCCTACCAGGGGATGGGGCCAAAAACATTCAGTACTTC
CASSLPGDGAKNIQYF
>few|14|NA|TRBV7-2|TRBJ1-1
TGTGCCAGCAGCTTAGTTCGGGATGGCACTGAAGCTTTCTTT
CASSLVRDGTEAFF
>NA|15|NA|TRBV5-4|TRBJ2-2
TGTGCCAGCAGCCACTCAGGGAAGAACACCGGGGAGCTGTTTTTT
CASSHSGKNTGELFF
>NA|16|TRBD1|TRBV5-1|TRBJ2-5
TGCGCCAGCAGCTATTCCGGGACAGGGGGATTCGAGACCCAGTACTTC
CASSYSGTGGFETQYF
>NA|16|NA|TRBV4-3|TRBJ2-3
TGCGCCAGCAGCGAGGGAGTAGCGAGTCGCACAGATACGCAGTATTTT
CASSEGVASRTDTQYF
>NA|16|TRBD1|TRBV9|TRBJ2-1
TGTGCCAGCAGCGCCCGTTTGAGACAGGGAGACGGTGAGCAGTTCTTC
CASSARLRQGDGEQFF
>NA|13|NA|TRBV5-1|TRBJ1-5
TGCGCCAGCAGCTTAGGCAGCAATCAGCCCCAGCATTTT
CASSLGSNQPQHF
>NA|15|TRBD1|TRBV6-5|TRBJ1-2
TGTGCCAGCAGTTACCGAGGACAGGGGCCCTATGGCTACACCTTC
CASSYRGQGPYGYTF
>once|17|TRBD2|TRBV11-3|TRBJ2-1
TGTGCCAGCAGCTTGGGACTAGCGGGAGGGGTTTACAATGAGCAGTTCTTC
CASSLGLAGGVYNEQFF
>NA|16|TRBD2|TRBV11-2|TRBJ2-3
TGTGCCAGCAGCTTTATAGCGGGAGCTGGCACAGATACGCAGTATTTT
CASSFIAGAGTDTQYF
>few|15|NA|TRBV21-1|TRBJ2-5
TGTGCCAGCAGCAAAGATCTTCCCAGGGGGGAGACCCAGTACTTC
CASSKDLPRGETQYF
>NA|13|NA|TRBV11-2|TRBJ1-2
TGTGCCAGCAGCTTAGGGGGCCGGAGAGGCTACACCTTC
CASSLGGRRGYTF
>NA|16|TRBD2|TRBV5-4|TRBJ2-3
TGTGCCAGCAGCCTTTGGGGGCGGGGGGGCACAGATACGCAGTATTTT
CASSLWGRGGTDTQYF
>NA|17|NA|TRBV5-1|TRBJ1-4
TGCGCCAGCAGCTTGGGTCCCCCGGGACGGAATAATGAAAAACTGTTTTTT
CASSLGPPGRNNEKLFF
>once|16|NA|TRBV5-1|TRBJ1-6
TGCGCCAGCAGCTTGGGCAGAACCTCCTATAATTCACCCCTCCACTTT
CASSLGRTSYNSPLHF
>NA|17|TRBD2|TRBV5-4|TRBJ2-1
TGTGCCAGCAGCTTGAATTACGGCGGGGGGCAATACAATGAGCAGTTCTTC
CASSLNYGGGQYNEQFF
>NA|13|TRBD2|TRBV30|TRBJ2-7
TGTGCCTGGAGTGTTTTGGCTAGCGGGAGTAGGCACTTC
CAWSVLASGSRHF
>NA|16|NA|TRBV21-1|TRBJ2-7
TGTGCCAGCAGCTGCGGACTAGCGGGATCCCCCTACGAGCAGTACTTC
CASSCGLAGSPYEQYF
>once|14|TRBD1|TRBV5-6|TRBJ1-3
TGTGCCAGCAGCCTAAGGGGGCTTGGAAACACCATATATTTT
CASSLRGLGNTIYF
>NA|15|NA|TRBV7-7|TRBJ2-5
TGTGCTAGCAGCAGGGACGCGTCCCGAGGGCAGACCCAGTACTTC
CASSRDASRGQTQYF